This TCR beta chain was captured by sequencing in a study of CD8+ T cells in alopecia areata. Study-wide context: Patients received oral tofacitinib, 5 to 10 mg twice daily, for moderate-to-severe alopecia areata. The share of scalp area affected provided the severity score for treated patients.

Trimming cost V 0 bases and J 0 bases, with 18 bases left between them. Germline loops: CDR1 MGHRA, CDR2 YSYEKL. The CDR3 is 20 amino acids. Once RNA had been extracted, it was reverse transcribed into cDNA to act as the sequencing template. The protocol was immunoSEQ multiplex PCR, while the TCRdb copy is restricted to in-frame clones and leaves out a portion. Counted here are around 210,000 clones, over 60% occurring once; the ten biggest clones make up more than 3.5%. Documented treatment: oral pan-JAK inhibitor, 5-10 mg twice daily. Alopecia areata patients provided lesional scalp punch biopsies and peripheral blood.

The clonotype was recovered from a human donor with alopecia areata. The chain carries TRBV4-1 and TRBJ2-6; D might be TRBD1 (5 bases). The sequenced sample was CD4+ T cells sorted from blood, obtained at week 4, from a patient treated with tofacitinib. As DNA, the CDR3 is TGCGCCAGCAGCCAAGATTCGGTAACTCTAGGGGTCTCTGGGGCCAACGTCCTGACTTTC. Its protein product is CASSQDSVTLGVSGANVLTF.